Described below is a single T cell receptor (beta chain) sequence and its context. These data belong to a study of control samples from healthy donors and cancer patients. Profiled with immunoSEQ multiplex PCR; TCRdb holds only in-frame clones, not every one. The sample shows roughly 180,000 clones, 80% to 95% of them seen only once. Germline CDR1 and CDR2: LNHDA and SQIVND (reference sequence). This CDR3 contains 14 residues. V dropped 0 bases and J dropped 9 bases, with 14 bases sitting between them. The clonotype comes from a woman aged 40 to 50 in good health. The source material was blood. The chain employs TRBV19 and TRBJ1-1; unclear D gene. CDR3 loop: CASSIDLGEPQAFF. In nucleotides, the CDR3 is TGTGCCAGTAGTATAGATCTGGGAGAACCCCAAGCTTTCTTT. Variable domain in full (rest from reference TRBV19 and TRBJ1-1): DGGITQSPKYLFRKEGQNVTLSCEQNLNHDAMYWYRQDPGQGLRLIYYSQIVNDFQKGDIAEGYSVSREKKESFPLTVTSAQKNPTAFYLCASSIDLGEPQAFFGQGTRLTVV.